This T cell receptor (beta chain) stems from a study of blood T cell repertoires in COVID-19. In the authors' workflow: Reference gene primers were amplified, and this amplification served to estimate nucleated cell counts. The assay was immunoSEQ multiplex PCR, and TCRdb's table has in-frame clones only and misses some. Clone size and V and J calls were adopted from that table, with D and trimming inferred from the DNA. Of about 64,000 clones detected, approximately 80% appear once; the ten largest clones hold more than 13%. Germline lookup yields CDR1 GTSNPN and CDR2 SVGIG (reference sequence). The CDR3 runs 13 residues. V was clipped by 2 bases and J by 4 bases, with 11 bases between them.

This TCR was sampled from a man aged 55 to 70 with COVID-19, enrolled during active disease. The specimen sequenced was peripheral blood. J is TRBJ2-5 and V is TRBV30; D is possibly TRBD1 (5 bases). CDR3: CAWSSGPPETQYF. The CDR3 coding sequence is TGTGCCTGGAGTTCAGGGCCCCCAGAGACCCAGTACTTC.